This is a list of T cell receptor beta chains from one sample in a study of Graves' ophthalmopathy and Graves' hyperthyroidism. TCRdb recomputed calls from the multiplex PCR reads with MiXCR, one row per CDR3 protein. The sample includes 650,000 to 900,000 distinct CDR3 sequences, roughly two fifths of them seen just once. The sequencing input was peripheral blood. The receptors were gathered from an adult man with Graves' ophthalmopathy. Each CDR3 is given without its conserved first and last residue.

>15|TRBJ2-6|TRBV11-1
ASSLWSGAPGANVLI
>16|TRBJ2-2|TRBV5-4
ASSWSSGGARNTGELF
>10|TRBJ1-1|TRBV20-1
SAEQRNTEAF
>15|TRBJ2-7|TRBV14
ASSQDLGASGSYEQY
>12|TRBJ1-2|TRBV11-1
ASSLSLSDPYYT
>14|TRBJ1-6|TRBV10-3
ASSYVTTGGGSPLH
>11|TRBJ1-5|TRBV24-1
ASSGTDDQPQH
>13|TRBJ1-6|TRBV20-1
SANRQSSYNSPLH
>15|TRBJ2-6|TRBV25-1
ASSSLQAYSGANVLT
>12|TRBJ2-5|TRBV20-1
STRAPAHQETQY
>11|TRBJ2-6|TRBV24-1
ATSGRGANVLT
>12|TRBJ1-1|TRBV7-2
AWSRAGGNTEAF
>11|TRBJ2-7|TRBV2
ASSVLWGNEQY
>11|TRBJ2-5|TRBV7-9
ASSRDLQETQY
>12|TRBJ2-7|TRBV7-2
ASSSGLANYEQY
>12|TRBJ1-2|TRBV25-1
ASSDSAGNYGYT
>15|TRBJ2-6|TRBV15
ATSRDPAAGGANVLT
>14|TRBJ2-5|TRBV2
ASSAVRGRFVETQY
>13|TRBJ2-7|TRBV5-1
ASSKGLARAYEQY
>11|TRBJ1-5|TRBV9
ASSKGPNQPQH
>9|TRBJ1-1|TRBV12-3/TRBV12-4
ASKVNTEAF
>14|TRBJ2-7|TRBV29-1
SVEVAARGVASEQY
>12|TRBJ1-5|TRBV19
ASSPTGGSQPQH
>14|TRBJ2-7|TRBV29-1
SVEGLAGGLRGEQY
>14|TRBJ2-5|TRBV19
ASSRQAGQSQETQY
>13|TRBJ2-2|TRBV7-2
ASTETGLNTGELF
>12|TRBJ1-1|TRBV10-3
AISDSLGPTEAF
>13|TRBJ1-1|TRBV5-4
ASSLEWYLNTEAF
>13|TRBJ2-1|TRBV2
ASTSGRLPSDEQF
>15|TRBJ1-2|TRBV7-9
ASSQARVLGMVDGYT
>10|TRBJ1-2|TRBV7-9
ASSLMSSGYT
>13|TRBJ1-4|TRBV9
ASSPDRVLNEKLF
>12|TRBJ1-1|TRBV19
ASSRGSKDTEAF
>13|TRBJ2-5|TRBV7-9
ASSLVGSAQETQY
>12|TRBJ1-1|TRBV7-9
ASSLAGLGIEAF
>13|TRBJ2-2|TRBV7-3
ASSLDRELTGELF
>9|TRBJ1-2|TRBV29-1
SVRGQYGYT
>11|TRBJ1-5|TRBV29-1
SVTGTVGQPQH
>12|TRBJ2-5|TRBV19
ASSITAAQETQY
>11|TRBJ2-3|TRBV7-9
ASSWSGGATQY
>12|TRBJ2-7|TRBV5-1
ASSLYPGYYEQY
>11|TRBJ1-2|TRBV19
ASARDSNYGYT
>13|TRBJ2-5|TRBV5-6
ASSLNVGRRETQY
>12|TRBJ2-7|TRBV7-9
ASSLGEGGREQY
>12|TRBJ1-4|TRBV25-1
ASRDSATNEKLF
>11|TRBJ1-6|TRBV20-1
SARFLGNSPLH